This TCR beta chain is drawn from a study of neurological immune-mediated disorders. TCRdb fed the 5' RACE reads into MiXCR, producing one record per CDR3 protein. This repertoire shows approximately 60,000 distinct CDR3 sequences, around 3.4% found once; its top ten account for approximately 3.4%. The V gene lost 0 bases and the J gene lost 4 bases, with 4 bases spanning the gap. The CDR3 runs 13 residues. Germline V gene sequence: CDR1 SGHAT, CDR2 FQNNGV. This clonotype has at least ten counts. The sample taken for sequencing was PBMCs. This chain uses TRBV11-2 with TRBJ1-3; D gene uncertain. This TCR was recovered from a woman under 40 with multiple sclerosis. CDR3 DNA sequence: TGTGCCAGCAGCTTAGAGTGGGGAAACACCATATATTTT. It specifies CASSLEWGNTIYF.